This entry lists 11 T cell receptor beta chains sequenced from one sample in a study of early T cells in non-severe SARS-CoV-2 infection. MiXCR, applied by TCRdb to the 5' RACE reads, yields one record per CDR3 protein. The table has over 70,000 distinct CDR3 sequences, roughly 14% seen once. Sequencing used whole blood, obtained at baseline. The receptors were gathered from an adult who was a healthcare worker with PCR-confirmed SARS-CoV-2 infection or an uninfected control (not recorded which).

J is TRBJ2-7 and V is TRBV6-5, with D uncertain. The germline CDR1 and CDR2 sequences are MNHEY and SVGAGI. The V and J ends lost 4 bases and 1 base respectively, with 11 bases between them. This CDR3 is 14 amino acids long. The CDR3 sequence: CASSSAYDSYEQYF. In DNA, the CDR3 is TGTGCCAGCAGTTCAGCGTATGATTCCTACGAGCAGTACTTC.

This clonotype was observed a handful of times. The chain couples TRBV12-3 or TRBV12-4 to TRBJ1-1; D possibly corresponds to TRBD1 (5 bases). This CDR3 contains 14 residues. The V end lost 3 bases, the J end lost 3 bases, and 11 bases lay between the germline ends. This CDR3 is CASSLEGGDTEAFF. CDR3 DNA: TGTGCCAGCAGTTTGGAGGGAGGGGACACTGAAGCTTTCTTT.

The chain links TRBV20-1 to TRBJ1-1, with a possible D match to TRBD1 (5 bases). The ends were cut back, 6 bases at V and 9 bases at J, with 20 bases in the middle. The germline V gene has CDR1 DFQATT and CDR2 SNEGSKA (reference sequence). The CDR3 covers 13 residues. CDR3 in DNA: TGCAGTGCCCATCCGGGACTTACACCGCAAGCTTTCTTT. This sequence encodes CSAHPGLTPQAFF.

This clonotype showed up just a few times. The chain carries TRBV28 and TRBJ2-1; 12 bases align to TRBD2. V lost 5 bases, J lost 6 bases, and 5 bases stayed unmatched. Germline CDR1 and CDR2: MDHEN and SYDVKM. The CDR3 length is 15 residues. The CDR3 bases are TGTGCCAGCAGTCCGGGACTAGCGGGCCTCAATGAGCAGTTCTTC. It translates to CASSPGLAGLNEQFF.

This clonotype was recorded a few times. The gene calls are TRBV7-3 and TRBJ2-2; D gene ambiguous. The germline CDR1 and CDR2 sequences are SGHTA and FQGTGA. The CDR3 extends over 14 amino acids. Trimming took 1 base from V and 5 from J, leaving 8 bases between them. The DNA of the CDR3 is TGTGCCAGCAGCTTAAGTCCCGGGACCGGGGAGCTGTTTTTT. Translating it yields CASSLSPGTGELFF.

This clonotype was counted many times. The chain is built from TRBV2 and TRBJ2-2; a possible D gene is TRBD1 (6 bases). Per germline, CDR1 SNHLY and CDR2 FYNNEI. The CDR3 totals 14 residues. The V end lost 5 bases, the J end lost 7 bases, and 14 bases lay between the germline ends. The DNA of the CDR3 is TGTGCCAGCAGTTTAAGTACAGGGAGCGGGGAGCTGTTTTTT. Translation: CASSLSTGSGELFF.

This clonotype occurred a few times. This chain links TRBV29-1 with TRBJ2-5, with 11 bases identical to TRBD2. CDR3 length: 15 residues. The V and J ends lost 4 bases and 2 bases, in that order; junction bases with no gene match: 6. CDR1 SQVTM and CDR2 ANQGSEA come from the germline V gene. The CDR3 nucleotides are TGCAGCGTTGGGGGGACTAGCGGAATTCAAGAGACCCAGTACTTC. This encodes CSVGGTSGIQETQYF.

By proportion, this clonotype is medium-sized (0.01 to 0.1%). The chain's CDR3 is CASSPEKGQYSYEQYF. The DNA for the CDR3 is TGTGCCAGCAGCCCCGAGAAGGGGCAATACTCCTACGAGCAGTACTTC. This chain joins TRBV7-2 and TRBJ2-7, with D maybe TRBD1 (5 bases). The CDR3 length is 16 residues. CDR1 SGHTA and CDR2 FQGNSA come from the germline V gene. The V end was cut by 5 bases, the J end by 0 bases, with 17 bases between.

The chain couples TRBV7-9 to TRBJ1-1; TRBD1 matches at 7 bases. Germline V CDR1 and CDR2: SEHNR, FQNEAQ (reference sequence). Trimming cost V 5 bases and J 5 bases; bases outside gene matches: 2. The CDR3 contains 12 residues. CDR3 in amino acids: CASSQGGTEAFF. CDR3 DNA: TGTGCCAGCAGCCAGGGGGGTACTGAAGCTTTCTTT.

This sequence joins TRBV11-2 and TRBJ2-3; TRBD2 matches 7 bases. The CDR3 loop spans 14 amino acids. The germline gives CDR1 SGHAT, CDR2 FQNNGV. Trimming cost V 3 bases and J 6 bases; bases outside gene matches: 6. The CDR3 coding sequence is TGTGCCAGCAGCTTGACTAGCCCGAGCGATACGCAGTATTTT. Its translation is CASSLTSPSDTQYF. Full variable domain (remainder filled in from reference TRBV11-2 and TRBJ2-3): EAGVAQSPRYKIIEKRQSVAFWCNPISGHATLYWYQQILGQGPKLLIQFQNNGVVDDSQLPKDRFSAERLKGVDSTLKIQPAKLEDSAVYLCASSLTSPSDTQYFGPGTRLTVL.

The V call is TRBV20-1, the J call TRBJ2-7; D ambiguous. CDR3 length equals 11 residues. The germline CDR1 and CDR2 sequences are DFQATT and SNEGSKA (reference sequence). Trimming took off 0 bases at V and 7 bases at J, with 7 bases between the two ends. In DNA, the CDR3 is TGCAGTGCTAGAGATGGTAAGGAGCAGTACTTC. This gives the protein CSARDGKEQYF.